These T cell receptor beta chains were read from a single sample in a study of T-cell reconstitution after alpha-beta-depleted transplantation in children. TCRdb re-analysed the PCR reads in MiXCR, keeping a single row per CDR3 protein. The sample lists about 230,000 distinct CDR3 sequences; about 9.6% were seen once. The sequencing here drew on PBMCs from the stem cell graft donor, taken from the stem cell graft. Every receptor here comes from a human donor who donated a stem cell graft to a child with SCID. Both conserved end residues are part of each CDR3. A D gene is named only where the DNA matches it firmly. A clone size is listed for some rows: how often the clone was seen (once, few, many), or a class if it is expanded.

j_gene | abundance | v_gene | d_gene | CDR3aa | CDR3nt
TRBJ2-1 | many | TRBV7-2 | - | CASSKQGQREQFF | TGTGCCAGCAGCAAACAGGGCCAACGGGAGCAGTTCTTC
TRBJ1-1 | many | TRBV5-1 | TRBD1 | CASSLAQGMVTEAFF | TGCGCCAGCAGCTTGGCACAGGGGATGGTGACTGAAGCTTTCTTT
TRBJ2-1 | few | TRBV20-1 | TRBD2 | CSARGLAGSPEQFF | TGCAGTGCTCGCGGACTAGCGGGGTCCCCTGAGCAGTTCTTC
TRBJ2-7 | few | TRBV7-3 | - | CASSLGQAAGYEQYF | TGTGCCAGCAGCTTAGGGCAGGCGGCTGGGTACGAGCAGTACTTC
TRBJ1-1 | many | TRBV27 | - | CASSFGRWGMNTEAFF | TGTGCCAGCAGTTTCGGTCGGTGGGGTATGAACACTGAAGCTTTCTTT
TRBJ2-7 | many | TRBV4-1 | TRBD2 | CASSRGLAGTYEQYF | TGCGCCAGCAGCCGCGGACTAGCGGGGACCTACGAGCAGTACTTC
TRBJ2-5 | many | TRBV7-9 | TRBD2 | CASSSGTSGETQYF | TGTGCCAGCAGCTCAGGGACTAGCGGAGAGACCCAGTACTTC
TRBJ2-1 | many | TRBV9 | TRBD1 | CASSKPGTTGNEQFF | TGTGCCAGCAGCAAACCAGGGACGACAGGGAATGAGCAGTTCTTC
TRBJ2-2 | many | TRBV9 | - | CASSTQTTGELFF | TGTGCCAGCAGCACCCAGACTACCGGGGAGCTGTTTTTT
TRBJ1-1 | many | TRBV29-1 | TRBD1 | CSVVQGGTEAFF | TGCAGCGTCGTACAGGGGGGTACTGAAGCTTTCTTT
TRBJ1-1 | many | TRBV12-5 | - | CASGSAGTEAFF | TGTGCTAGTGGTTCGGCGGGCACTGAAGCTTTCTTT
TRBJ1-6 | many | TRBV7-2 | TRBD1 | CASSLRGQGGSPLHF | TGTGCCAGCAGCTTAAGGGGGCAGGGCGGGTCACCCCTCCACTTT
TRBJ1-2 | many | TRBV2 | - | CASSGEGLGRNGYTF | TGTGCCAGCAGTGGGGAGGGCCTAGGTCGAAATGGCTACACCTTC
TRBJ2-1 | many | TRBV5-1 | TRBD1 | CASSLRQGAFYNEQFF | TGCGCCAGCAGCTTGCGACAGGGGGCCTTTTACAATGAGCAGTTCTTC
TRBJ2-3 | many | TRBV5-1 | TRBD2 | CASSYRPLLGREDTQYF | TGCGCCAGCAGCTACCGCCCCTTATTGGGGCGGGAGGATACGCAGTATTTT
TRBJ2-2 | many | TRBV7-2 | - | CASSPQPAPNTGELFF | TGTGCCAGCAGCCCCCAACCGGCTCCGAACACCGGGGAGCTGTTTTTT
TRBJ2-2 | few | TRBV11-2 | - | CASSFTGGGTGELFF | TGTGCCAGCAGCTTCACCGGGGGTGGCACCGGGGAGCTGTTTTTT
TRBJ2-3 | many | TRBV5-6 | TRBD1 | CASSETGTGTDTQYF | TGTGCCAGCAGCGAGACCGGGACAGGCACAGATACGCAGTATTTT
TRBJ1-1 | - | TRBV7-9 | - | CASSLYSGTKKTEAFF | TGTGCCAGCAGCTTATATTCCGGGACAAAAAAGACTGAAGCTTTCTTT
TRBJ1-1 | many | TRBV5-1 | - | CASSLAQGRNTEAFF | TGCGCCAGCAGCTTGGCGCAAGGCCGGAACACTGAAGCTTTCTTT
TRBJ2-3 | many | TRBV3-1 | - | CASSQDYGPGADTQYF | TGTGCCAGCAGCCAAGATTACGGCCCCGGGGCAGATACGCAGTATTTT
TRBJ1-1 | many | TRBV20-1 | - | CSARETGGVFGEAFF | TGCAGTGCTAGAGAAACAGGCGGGGTGTTCGGTGAAGCTTTCTTT
TRBJ2-1 | many | TRBV6-4 | - | CASSDRGNEQFF | TGTGCCAGCAGTGACAGGGGGAATGAGCAGTTCTTC
TRBJ1-2 | many | TRBV7-6 | - | CASSLEGDLSAAGYTF | TGTGCCAGCAGCTTAGAAGGGGACCTATCGGCGGCTGGCTACACCTTC
TRBJ1-5 | many | TRBV5-1 | - | CASSAQGGDRPQHF | TGCGCCAGCAGCGCACAGGGTGGGGACCGGCCCCAGCATTTT
TRBJ1-5 | many | TRBV12-3/TRBV12-4 | - | CASSFAWQPQHF | TGTGCCAGCAGTTTTGCCTGGCAGCCCCAGCATTTT
TRBJ1-1 | many | TRBV29-1 | - | CSVENRLVNTEAFF | TGCAGCGTTGAGAACAGGCTCGTGAACACTGAAGCTTTCTTT
TRBJ2-4 | many | TRBV21-1 | - | CASSKRHGLGAKNIQYF | TGTGCCAGCAGCAAAAGGCACGGGTTGGGGGCCAAAAACATTCAGTACTTC
TRBJ2-3 | many | TRBV11-2 | TRBD2 | CASSLRLAATQYF | TGTGCCAGCAGCCTTCGACTAGCGGCAACCCAGTATTTT
TRBJ2-3 | few | TRBV20-1 | TRBD2 | CSAKRVLAGGLSTDTQYF | TGCAGTGCTAAGCGGGTCCTAGCGGGGGGGCTAAGCACAGATACGCAGTATTTT
TRBJ2-5 | many | TRBV20-1 | - | CSASRVVGQETQYF | TGCAGTGCTAGCAGGGTGGTTGGCCAAGAGACCCAGTACTTC
TRBJ2-7 | many | TRBV7-2 | - | CASTISSGSYEQYF | TGTGCCAGCACCATTAGTAGCGGAAGCTACGAGCAGTACTTC
TRBJ2-2 | many | TRBV5-6 | - | CASSFRSIHGGELFF | TGTGCCAGCAGCTTCCGCTCGATCCACGGCGGGGAGCTGTTTTTT
TRBJ2-3 | many | TRBV5-1 | - | CASSQDRRTDTQYF | TGCGCCAGCAGCCAAGACAGGAGGACAGATACGCAGTATTTT
TRBJ2-3 | many | TRBV28 | TRBD2 | CASSLRRGALLTDTQYF | TGTGCCAGCAGTCTCCGGCGGGGGGCCCTGCTCACAGATACGCAGTATTTT
TRBJ1-1 | many | TRBV7-2 | - | CASSLYENTEAFF | TGTGCCAGCAGCTTATACGAGAACACTGAAGCTTTCTTT
TRBJ2-1 | many | TRBV12-3/TRBV12-4 | - | CASSLAGGVYNEQFF | TGTGCCAGCAGTTTAGCGGGGGGCGTCTACAATGAGCAGTTCTTC
TRBJ2-1 | many | TRBV5-1 | TRBD1 | CASSFGTVGNEQFF | TGCGCCAGCAGCTTTGGGACAGTGGGCAATGAGCAGTTCTTC
TRBJ2-3 | many | TRBV20-1 | - | CSAPDRDGGTDTQYF | TGCAGTGCTCCTGACCGGGATGGGGGGACAGATACGCAGTATTTT
TRBJ2-4 | - | TRBV20-1 | TRBD2 | CSASAASGKNIQYF | TGCAGTGCTAGTGCGGCTAGCGGAAAAAACATTCAGTACTTC
TRBJ2-7 | many | TRBV7-9 | - | CASSADGYEQYF | TGTGCCAGCAGCGCGGACGGCTACGAGCAGTACTTC
TRBJ1-4 | many | TRBV4-2 | TRBD1 | CASSQDGQGASSEKLFF | TGTGCCAGCAGCCAAGATGGACAGGGGGCTTCGAGTGAAAAACTGTTTTTT
TRBJ2-1 | many | TRBV28 | TRBD2 | CASSLSGLAGGAQFF | TGTGCCAGCAGTTTATCTGGACTAGCGGGGGGGGCGCAGTTCTTC
TRBJ2-7 | many | TRBV7-9 | - | CASSFNGRTYEQYF | TGTGCCAGCAGCTTTAACGGAAGGACCTACGAGCAGTACTTC
TRBJ1-2 | many | TRBV10-3 | - | CAISPRIGTIYGYTF | TGTGCCATCAGTCCTCGGATAGGGACGATCTATGGCTACACCTTC
TRBJ1-5 | many | TRBV5-1 | - | CASSTMGGNQPQHF | TGCGCCAGCAGCACAATGGGGGGAAATCAGCCCCAGCATTTT
TRBJ2-7 | many | TRBV9 | TRBD1 | CASSAGTGVLYEQYF | TGTGCCAGCAGTGCCGGGACAGGGGTACTTTACGAGCAGTACTTC
TRBJ2-5 | many | TRBV29-1 | - | CSVHQGQETQYF | TGCAGCGTTCATCAGGGACAAGAGACCCAGTACTTC
TRBJ2-2 | many | TRBV20-1 | TRBD2 | CSARKGTSGNTGELFF | TGCAGTGCTAGAAAAGGGACTAGCGGAAACACCGGGGAGCTGTTTTTT
TRBJ2-7 | many | TRBV7-9 | - | CASSPPAKSYEQYF | TGTGCCAGCAGCCCCCCGGCCAAATCCTACGAGCAGTACTTC
TRBJ2-1 | few | TRBV24-1 | - | CATSGAGYNEQFF | TGTGCCACCAGCGGTGCCGGGTACAATGAGCAGTTCTTC
TRBJ2-1 | - | TRBV12-3/TRBV12-4 | - | CASTTGGEWDNEQFF | TGTGCCAGCACCACGGGCGGGGAATGGGACAATGAGCAGTTCTTC
TRBJ2-2 | many | TRBV29-1 | TRBD2 | CSAGGGLTGELFF | TGCAGCGCTGGGGGGGGTCTTACCGGGGAGCTGTTTTTT